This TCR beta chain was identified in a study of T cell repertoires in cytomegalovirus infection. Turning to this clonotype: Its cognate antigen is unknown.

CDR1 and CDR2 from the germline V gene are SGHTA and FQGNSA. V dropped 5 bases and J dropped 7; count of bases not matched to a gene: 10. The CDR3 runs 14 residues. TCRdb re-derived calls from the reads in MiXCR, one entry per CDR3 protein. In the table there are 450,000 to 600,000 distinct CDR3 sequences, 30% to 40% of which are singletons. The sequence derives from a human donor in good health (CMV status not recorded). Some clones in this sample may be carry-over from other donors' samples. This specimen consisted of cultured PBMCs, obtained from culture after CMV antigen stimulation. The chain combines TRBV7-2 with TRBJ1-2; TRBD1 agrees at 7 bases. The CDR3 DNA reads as TGTGCCAGCAGCCACTTCGAGGGGGCAGGTGGCTACACCTTC. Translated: CASSHFEGAGGYTF.